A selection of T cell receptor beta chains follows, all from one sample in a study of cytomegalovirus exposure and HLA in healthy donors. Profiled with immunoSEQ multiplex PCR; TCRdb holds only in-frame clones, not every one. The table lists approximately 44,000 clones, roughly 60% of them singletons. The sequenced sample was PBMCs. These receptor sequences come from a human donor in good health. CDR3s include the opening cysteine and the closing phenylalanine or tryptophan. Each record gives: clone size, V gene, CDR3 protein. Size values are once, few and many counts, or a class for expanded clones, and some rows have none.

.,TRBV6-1,CAIRQDPTAIGQFF
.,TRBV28,CASSVGQGNQPQHF
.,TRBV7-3,CASSLSGLRGYTF
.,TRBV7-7,CASSLGHRGGETQYF
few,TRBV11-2,CASSSGLAVSTDTQYF
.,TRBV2,CASNWGTGGQPQHF
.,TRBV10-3,CAISGDMPGTQYF
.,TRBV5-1,CASSLEAGGRGYTF
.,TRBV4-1,CASSQDGQGFYGYTF
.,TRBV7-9,CASSLDGRDGYTF
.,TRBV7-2,CASSFPILAGGINTQYF
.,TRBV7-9,CASILGGSYNEQFF
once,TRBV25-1,CASSATGNYGYTF
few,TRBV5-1,CASRGVNYGYTF
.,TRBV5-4,CASSLDQDNYGYTF
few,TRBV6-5,CASSRDRVYQPQHF
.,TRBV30,CAWSVDPGSQETQYF
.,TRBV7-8,CASGGTANTGELFF
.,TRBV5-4,CASSLGMSSGAETQYF
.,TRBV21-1,CASSKVSVVSSGGASLLRTQYF
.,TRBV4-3,CASSHLVGTGGYNEQFF
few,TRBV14,CASSHYGQALREQYF
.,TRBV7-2,CASSLTGTGEYEQYF
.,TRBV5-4,CASSFTRGYEQYF
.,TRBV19,CASSMYRDYEQYF
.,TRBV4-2,CASSLRELSNQPQHF
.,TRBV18,CASSPDRNYGYTF
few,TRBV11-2,CASSPIAGTAYEQYF
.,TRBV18,CASSPSRGRNTGELFF
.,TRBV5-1,CASSRGVGSNTGELFF
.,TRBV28,CATDTGSRGYTF
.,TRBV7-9,CASSGTGQLSPLHF
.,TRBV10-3,CAISELPIPGQPQHF
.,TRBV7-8,CASSSGTTYEQYF
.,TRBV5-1,CASSWEAEQYF
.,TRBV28,CASTTGEIYGYTF
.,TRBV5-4,CASSPHQGGGTDTQYF
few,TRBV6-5,CASSQDRAHEQFF
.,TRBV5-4,CASSAGGSTDTQYF
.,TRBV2,CASSVAAYSNQPQHF
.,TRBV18,CASSPQGVSTGELFF
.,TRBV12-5,CASGLTRGENSPLHF
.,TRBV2,CASSEGRGNSGANVLTF
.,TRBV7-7,CASSSGLFGTGHGYTF
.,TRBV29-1,CSVEVRKTRGEKLFF